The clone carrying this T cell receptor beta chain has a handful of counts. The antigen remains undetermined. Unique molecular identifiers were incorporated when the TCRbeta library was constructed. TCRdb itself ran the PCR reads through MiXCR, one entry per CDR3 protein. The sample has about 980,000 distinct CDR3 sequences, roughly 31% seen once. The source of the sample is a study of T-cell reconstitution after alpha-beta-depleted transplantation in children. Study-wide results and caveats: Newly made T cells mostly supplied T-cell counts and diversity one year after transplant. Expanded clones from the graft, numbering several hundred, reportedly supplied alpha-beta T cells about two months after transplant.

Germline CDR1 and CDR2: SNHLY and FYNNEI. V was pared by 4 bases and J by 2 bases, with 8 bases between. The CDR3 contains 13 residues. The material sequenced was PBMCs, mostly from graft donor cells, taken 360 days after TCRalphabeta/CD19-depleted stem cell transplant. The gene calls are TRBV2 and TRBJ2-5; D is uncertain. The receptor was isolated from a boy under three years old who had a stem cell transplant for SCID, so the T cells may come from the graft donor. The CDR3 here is CASSGSRQETQYF. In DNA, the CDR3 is TGTGCCAGCAGTGGTAGCAGACAAGAGACCCAGTACTTC. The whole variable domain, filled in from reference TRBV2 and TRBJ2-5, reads EPEVTQTPSHQVTQMGQEVILRCVPISNHLYFYWYRQILGQKVEFLVSFYNNEISEKSEIFDDQFSVERPDGSNFTLKIRSTKLEDSAMYFCASSGSRQETQYFGPGTRLLVL.